This TCR beta chain was documented in a study of cytomegalovirus exposure and HLA in healthy donors. Background on the study: Early released data had about 85 million unique TCRs, all coming from HLA-typed donors.

Comments on this clone: No antigen is known for it.

Study outcomes and limitations: HLA alleles showed associations with approximately 15,000 TCR beta sequences in a later analysis, at a 0.05 false discovery rate.

The PCR ran on 60 Vbeta and 13 Jbeta primers. As originally analysed: Unique TCR beta chains totaled some 81 million in a later count, with roughly 12 million of them shared. Sequencing used immunoSEQ multiplex PCR; TCRdb keeps in-frame clones, though not all of them. D and trimming were read from the DNA, whereas the V and J calls and clone size are those reported in that table. The sample holds roughly 130,000 clones, around 67% seen once. The CDR3 has 14 residues. CDR1 is SGHRS and CDR2 is YFSETQ in the germline V gene. The V gene end was trimmed by 3 bases and the J gene end by 3 bases; junction bases not matched to a gene: 2.

This sequence joins TRBV5-1 and TRBJ2-7; 11 bases map to TRBD1. The sample consisted of PBMCs. The sequence came from a man aged 18 to 30 in good health and CMV-seropositive. CDR3 nucleotide sequence: TGCGCCAGCAGCTGGGGGACAGGGGGCTACGAGCAGTACTTC. Translation gives CASSWGTGGYEQYF.